The 11 T cell receptor beta chains below all came from one sample that was sequenced in a study of T cells after yellow fever vaccination. MiXCR was run by TCRdb on the 5' RACE reads, yielding one entry per CDR3 protein. The table includes 250,000 or so distinct CDR3 sequences, 6.7% detected once. The sample here was CD4+ T cells sorted from PBMCs, taken on the day of the yellow fever booster vaccination. The source of these receptors is a man aged 25-45 years who received the YFV17D yellow fever vaccine.

This clonotype was detected many times. The chain joins TRBV9 to TRBJ2-1; a possible D gene is TRBD2 (5 bases). Trimming shortened V by 0 bases and J by 8 bases, and 9 bases separated the two germline ends. The CDR3 extends over 13 amino acids. Germline V gene sequence: CDR1 SGDLS, CDR2 YYNGEE. CDR3 sequence: CASSVGLADEQFF. The CDR3 DNA is TGTGCCAGCAGCGTAGGTCTAGCCGATGAGCAGTTCTTC.

This clonotype has a count of ten or more. The genes are TRBV5-5 and TRBJ2-7, with 7 bases that match TRBD1. Germline trimming cut 3 bases from V and 0 bases from J; bases unmatched to any gene: 6. The CDR3 has 15 residues. Germline V gene sequence: CDR1 SGHKS, CDR2 YYEKEE (reference sequence). CDR3: CASSSRTGYSYEQYF. CDR3 DNA: TGTGCCAGCAGCTCCCGGACAGGTTACTCCTACGAGCAGTACTTC.

This clonotype was found many times. The CDR3: CASSPRTGKATEAFF. In DNA, the CDR3 is TGTGCCAGCAGCCCGAGGACAGGGAAAGCCACTGAAGCTTTCTTT. The gene calls are TRBV7-2 and TRBJ1-1, with 8 bases lining up with TRBD1. The CDR3 extends over 15 amino acids. V trimming: 5 bases; J trimming: 4 bases; junction bases outside the gene matches: 9. The germline V gene encodes CDR1 SGHTA and CDR2 FQGNSA.

The V and J genes are TRBV3-1 and TRBJ1-1; TRBD1 agrees at 7 bases. With V trimmed by 5 bases and J by 5 bases, 8 bases remained unmatched. Germline CDR1 is LGHDT and CDR2 is YNNKEL (reference sequence). The CDR3 sequence is 14 residues long. In nucleotides, the CDR3 is TGTGCCAGCAGCTATGAGACAGGGAGGACTGAAGCTTTCTTT. It specifies CASSYETGRTEAFF.

This clonotype was seen a handful of times. The chain has TRBV6-2 or TRBV6-3 and TRBJ2-7; 11 nucleotides align to TRBD2. The V segment lost 2 bases and the J segment 3 bases; nucleotides outside the gene matches: 0. This CDR3 is built from 14 residues. Germline V gene sequence: CDR1 MNHEY, CDR2 SVGEGT. The CDR3 loop reads CASSYLAGGYEQYF. CDR3 DNA sequence: TGTGCCAGCAGTTACCTAGCGGGAGGCTACGAGCAGTACTTC.

The rearrangement joins TRBV7-9 to TRBJ2-3; TRBD2 matches at 7 bases. Germline V gene sequence: CDR1 SEHNR, CDR2 FQNEAQ (reference sequence). V was clipped by 5 bases and J by 4 bases; unmatched bases: 15. This CDR3 is built from 17 residues. The DNA of the CDR3 is TGTGCCAGCAGCCCCCTAATGAGCGGGAAGCCGCCAGATACGCAGTATTTT. It encodes CASSPLMSGKPPDTQYF.

This clonotype was observed at least ten times. J is TRBJ2-2 and V is TRBV12-3 or TRBV12-4; the match to TRBD2 covers 13 bases. The CDR3 covers 17 residues. V lost 3 bases, J lost 5 bases, and 6 bases stayed unmatched. The CDR3 is CASSFRTSGSTTGELFF. CDR3 coding DNA: TGTGCCAGCAGTTTTAGGACTAGCGGGAGTACGACCGGGGAGCTGTTTTTT.

Many counts were recorded for this clonotype. The rearrangement uses TRBV28 and TRBJ2-7; possible D gene TRBD2, 5 bases. The V end was cut by 7 bases, the J end by 4 bases, with 14 bases between. This CDR3 spans 13 amino acids. CDR1 MDHEN and CDR2 SYDVKM come from the germline V gene. The CDR3 sequence is CASTPGSQYEQYF. CDR3 coding DNA: TGTGCCAGCACTCCGGGATCACAGTACGAGCAGTACTTC.

The sample holds many counts of this clonotype. This sequence joins TRBV7-2 and TRBJ2-5; TRBD1 matches 8 bases. Germline CDR1 SGHTA, CDR2 FQGNSA. V gave up 2 bases and J gave up 13 bases; unmatched junction bases: 12. The CDR3 consists of 14 residues. DNA of the CDR3: TGTGCCAGCAGCTTACAGGAGCGGACAGGGATGGCGTACTTC. As protein: CASSLQERTGMAYF.

This clonotype has only a few counts. CDR3 sequence (DNA): TGCGCCAGCAGCCCTTCTCCTGGGGGAGGGGTGTTAGCGTACGAGCAGTACTTC. This translates into CASSPSPGGGVLAYEQYF. This rearrangement joins TRBV5-1 to TRBJ2-7; 7 nucleotides match TRBD2. Unmatched junction bases numbered 20, after V lost 4 bases and J lost 4 bases. The CDR3 runs to 18 residues. Germline V lookup: CDR1 SGHRS, CDR2 YFSETQ.

V and J are TRBV7-2 and TRBJ2-7, with TRBD2 identical over 8 bases. This CDR3 comprises 16 residues. V lost 5 bases, J lost 3 bases, and 12 bases stayed unmatched. From germline, CDR1 is SGHTA and CDR2 FQGNSA. The CDR3 spells CASSPRGGSSIYEQYF. CDR3 coding DNA: TGTGCCAGCAGCCCCCGGGGGGGTAGCTCAATCTACGAGCAGTACTTC.